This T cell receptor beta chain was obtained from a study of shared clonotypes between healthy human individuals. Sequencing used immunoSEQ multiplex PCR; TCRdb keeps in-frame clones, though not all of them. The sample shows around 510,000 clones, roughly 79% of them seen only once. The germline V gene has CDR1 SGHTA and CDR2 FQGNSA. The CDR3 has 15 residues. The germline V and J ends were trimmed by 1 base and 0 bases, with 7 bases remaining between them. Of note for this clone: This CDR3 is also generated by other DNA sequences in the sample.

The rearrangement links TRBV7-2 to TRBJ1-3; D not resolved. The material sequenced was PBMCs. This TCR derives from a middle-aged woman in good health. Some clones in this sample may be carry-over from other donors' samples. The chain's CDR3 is CASSLDGSSGNTIYF. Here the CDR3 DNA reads TGTGCCAGCAGCTTAGACGGTAGCTCTGGAAACACCATATATTTT.